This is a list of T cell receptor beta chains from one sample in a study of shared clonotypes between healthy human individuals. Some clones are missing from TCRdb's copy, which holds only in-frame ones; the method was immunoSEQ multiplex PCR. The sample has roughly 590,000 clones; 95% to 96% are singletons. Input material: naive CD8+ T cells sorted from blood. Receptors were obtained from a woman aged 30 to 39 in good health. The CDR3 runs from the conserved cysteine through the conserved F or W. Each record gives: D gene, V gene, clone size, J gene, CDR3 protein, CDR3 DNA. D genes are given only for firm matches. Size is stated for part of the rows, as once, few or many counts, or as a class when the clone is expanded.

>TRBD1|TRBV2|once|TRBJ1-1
CASSEKGGTGGNTEAFF
TGTGCCAGCAGTGAAAAGGGCGGGACAGGGGGGAACACTGAAGCTTTCTTT
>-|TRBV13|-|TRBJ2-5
CASSLVNEETQYF
TGTGCCAGCAGCTTAGTCAACGAAGAGACCCAGTACTTC
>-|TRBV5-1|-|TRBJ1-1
CASSLASRLFEAFF
TGCGCCAGCAGCTTGGCCAGTCGGCTATTTGAAGCTTTCTTT
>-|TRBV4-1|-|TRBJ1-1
CASSQDRRGREAFF
TGCGCCAGCAGCCAAGATAGGAGGGGGAGGGAAGCTTTCTTT
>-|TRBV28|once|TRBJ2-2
CASSLLGGARGGELFF
TGTGCCAGCAGTTTACTTGGGGGCGCTCGGGGCGGGGAGCTGTTTTTT
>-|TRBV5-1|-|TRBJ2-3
CASSPGALLPDTQYF
TGCGCCAGCAGCCCCGGGGCTCTCCTACCAGATACGCAGTATTTT
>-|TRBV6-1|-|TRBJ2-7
CASSEAPQEEGGYEQYF
TGTGCCAGCAGTGAAGCCCCGCAGGAGGAGGGAGGCTACGAGCAGTACTTC
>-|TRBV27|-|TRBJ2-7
CASSFAAANYEQYF
TGTGCCAGCAGTTTTGCAGCGGCTAACTACGAGCAGTACTTC
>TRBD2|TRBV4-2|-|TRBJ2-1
CASSQAGISGGYNEQFF
TGTGCCAGCAGCCAGGCCGGCATTAGCGGGGGATACAATGAGCAGTTCTTC
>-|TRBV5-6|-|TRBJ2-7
CASSAVGFGYYEQYF
TGTGCCAGCAGCGCGGTAGGGTTCGGATACTACGAGCAGTACTTC
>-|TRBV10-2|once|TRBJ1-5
CASSEGELINQPQHF
TGCGCCAGCAGTGAAGGAGAACTGATCAATCAGCCCCAGCATTTT
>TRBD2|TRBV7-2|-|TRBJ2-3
CASSLSGSRTDTQYF
TGTGCCAGCAGCCTGAGCGGGAGCCGCACAGATACGCAGTATTTT
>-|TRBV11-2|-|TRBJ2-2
CASSRLGAGELFF
TGTGCCAGCAGCCGACTCGGCGCCGGGGAGCTGTTTTTT
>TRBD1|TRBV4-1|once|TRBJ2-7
CASSLTPFTDRAYEQYF
TGCGCCAGCAGCCTTACTCCTTTCACCGACAGGGCCTACGAGCAGTACTTC
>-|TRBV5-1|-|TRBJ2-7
CASSLKTNYEQYF
TGCGCCAGCAGCTTAAAGACAAACTACGAGCAGTACTTC
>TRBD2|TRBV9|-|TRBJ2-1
CASSESGTNYNEQFF
TGTGCCAGCAGCGAGTCCGGGACTAACTACAATGAGCAGTTCTTC
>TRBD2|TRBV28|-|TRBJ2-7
CASSSQQLAGQSYEQYF
TGTGCCAGCAGCTCTCAGCAGCTAGCGGGACAGTCCTACGAGCAGTACTTC
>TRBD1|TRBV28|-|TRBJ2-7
CASRTGGRYEQYF
TGTGCCAGCCGAACAGGGGGCAGGTACGAGCAGTACTTC